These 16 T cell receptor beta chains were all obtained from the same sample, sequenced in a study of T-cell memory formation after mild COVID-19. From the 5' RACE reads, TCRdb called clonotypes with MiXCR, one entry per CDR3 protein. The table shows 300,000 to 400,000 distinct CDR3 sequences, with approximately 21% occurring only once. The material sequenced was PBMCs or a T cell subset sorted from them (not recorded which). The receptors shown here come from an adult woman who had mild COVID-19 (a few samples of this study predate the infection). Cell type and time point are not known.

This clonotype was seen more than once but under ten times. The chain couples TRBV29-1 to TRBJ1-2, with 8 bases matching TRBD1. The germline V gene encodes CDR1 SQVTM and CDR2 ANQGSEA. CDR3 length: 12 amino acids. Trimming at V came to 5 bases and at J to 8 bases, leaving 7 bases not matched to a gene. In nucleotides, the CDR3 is TGCAGCGTTCCAGGGGGCTGGATCGGCTACACCTTC. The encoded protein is CSVPGGWIGYTF.

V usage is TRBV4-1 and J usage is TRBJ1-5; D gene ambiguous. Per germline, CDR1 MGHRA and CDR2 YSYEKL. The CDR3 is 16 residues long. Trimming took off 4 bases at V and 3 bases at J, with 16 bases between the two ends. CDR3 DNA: TGCGCCAGCAGCCCCCGGGAGGTTCGGTCCAATCAGCCCCAGCATTTT. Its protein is CASSPREVRSNQPQHF.

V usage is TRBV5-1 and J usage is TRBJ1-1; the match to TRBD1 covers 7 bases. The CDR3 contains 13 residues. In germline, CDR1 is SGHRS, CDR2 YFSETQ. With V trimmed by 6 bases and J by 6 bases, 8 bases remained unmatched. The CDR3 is CASNPGTVAEAFF. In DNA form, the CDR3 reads TGCGCCAGCAACCCCGGGACAGTCGCTGAAGCTTTCTTT.

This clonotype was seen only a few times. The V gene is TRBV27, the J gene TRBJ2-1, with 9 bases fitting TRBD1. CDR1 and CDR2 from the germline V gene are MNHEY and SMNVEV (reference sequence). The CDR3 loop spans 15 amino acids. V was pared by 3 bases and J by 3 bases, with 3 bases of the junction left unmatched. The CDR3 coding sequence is TGTGCCAGCAGTTTCTCGACAGGGGGCTACAATGAGCAGTTCTTC. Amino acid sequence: CASSFSTGGYNEQFF.

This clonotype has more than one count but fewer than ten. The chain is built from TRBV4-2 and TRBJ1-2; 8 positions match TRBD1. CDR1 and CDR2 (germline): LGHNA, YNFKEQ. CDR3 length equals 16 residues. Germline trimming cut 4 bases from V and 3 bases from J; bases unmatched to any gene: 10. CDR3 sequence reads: CASSPHATGVYYGYTF. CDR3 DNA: TGTGCCAGCAGCCCCCATGCGACAGGGGTCTACTATGGCTACACCTTC.

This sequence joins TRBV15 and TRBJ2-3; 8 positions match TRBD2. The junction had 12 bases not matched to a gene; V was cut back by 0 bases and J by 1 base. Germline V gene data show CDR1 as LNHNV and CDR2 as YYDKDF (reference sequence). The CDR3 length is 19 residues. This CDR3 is CATSRDRTSGTGGTDTQYF. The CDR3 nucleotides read TGTGCCACCAGCAGAGATCGTACTAGCGGAACTGGGGGCACAGATACGCAGTATTTT.

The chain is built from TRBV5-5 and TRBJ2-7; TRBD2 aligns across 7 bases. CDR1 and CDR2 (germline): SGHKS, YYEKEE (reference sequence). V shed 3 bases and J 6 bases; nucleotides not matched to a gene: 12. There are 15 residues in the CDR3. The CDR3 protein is CASSSKRGSGFEQYF. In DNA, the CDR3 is TGTGCCAGCAGCTCCAAGCGGGGAAGTGGTTTCGAGCAGTACTTC.

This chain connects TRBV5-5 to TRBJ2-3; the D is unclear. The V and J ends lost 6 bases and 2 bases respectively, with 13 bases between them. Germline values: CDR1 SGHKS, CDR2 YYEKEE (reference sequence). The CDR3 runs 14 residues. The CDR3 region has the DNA TGTGCCAGCATTCGTAAGCCAGCCACAGATACGCAGTATTTT. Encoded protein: CASIRKPATDTQYF.

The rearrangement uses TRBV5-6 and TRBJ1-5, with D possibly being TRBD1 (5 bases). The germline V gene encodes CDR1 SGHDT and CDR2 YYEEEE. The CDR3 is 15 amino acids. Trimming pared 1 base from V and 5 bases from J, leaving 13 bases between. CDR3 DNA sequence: TGTGCCAGCAGCTTGTTTTTGGGGACCCATCAGCCCCAGCATTTT. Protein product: CASSLFLGTHQPQHF.

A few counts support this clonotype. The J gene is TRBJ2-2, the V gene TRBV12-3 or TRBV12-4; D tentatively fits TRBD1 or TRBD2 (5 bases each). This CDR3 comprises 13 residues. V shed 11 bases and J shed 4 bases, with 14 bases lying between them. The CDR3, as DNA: TGTGCCTTGGAAGGGGACGGCACCGGGGAGCTGTTTTTT. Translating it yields CALEGDGTGELFF.

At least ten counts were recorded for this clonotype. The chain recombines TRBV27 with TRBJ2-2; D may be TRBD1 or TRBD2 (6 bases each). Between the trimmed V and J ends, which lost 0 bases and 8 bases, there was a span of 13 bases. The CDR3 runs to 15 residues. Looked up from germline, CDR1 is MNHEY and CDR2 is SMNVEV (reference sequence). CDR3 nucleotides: TGTGCCAGCAGTTTATCGAAGGGGGGACCTGGGGAGCTGTTTTTT. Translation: CASSLSKGGPGELFF.

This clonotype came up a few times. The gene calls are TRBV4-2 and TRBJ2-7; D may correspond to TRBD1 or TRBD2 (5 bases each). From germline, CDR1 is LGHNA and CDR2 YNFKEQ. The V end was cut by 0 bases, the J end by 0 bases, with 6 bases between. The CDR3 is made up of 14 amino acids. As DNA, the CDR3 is TGTGCCAGCAGCCAAGACGGGGCCTCCTACGAGCAGTACTTC. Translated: CASSQDGASYEQYF.

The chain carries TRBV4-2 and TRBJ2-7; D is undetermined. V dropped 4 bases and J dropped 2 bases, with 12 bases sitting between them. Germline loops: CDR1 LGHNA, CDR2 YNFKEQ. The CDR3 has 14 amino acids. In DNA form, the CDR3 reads TGTGCCAGCAGCCGTGACTCCGGGCCCTACGAGCAGTACTTC. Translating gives CASSRDSGPYEQYF.

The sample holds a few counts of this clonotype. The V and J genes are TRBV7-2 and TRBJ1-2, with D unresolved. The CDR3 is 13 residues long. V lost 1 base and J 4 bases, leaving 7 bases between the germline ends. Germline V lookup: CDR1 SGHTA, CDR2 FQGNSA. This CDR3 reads CASSLDNSYGYTF. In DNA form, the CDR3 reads TGTGCCAGCAGCTTAGATAACAGCTATGGCTACACCTTC.

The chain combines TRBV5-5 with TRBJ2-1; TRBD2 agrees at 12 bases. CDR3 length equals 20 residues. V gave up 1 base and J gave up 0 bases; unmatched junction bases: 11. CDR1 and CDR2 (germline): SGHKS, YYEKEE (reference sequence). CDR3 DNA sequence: TGTGCCAGCAGCTTGCGGACTAGCGGGATTCTCGTCAGCTCCTACAATGAGCAGTTCTTC. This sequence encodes CASSLRTSGILVSSYNEQFF.

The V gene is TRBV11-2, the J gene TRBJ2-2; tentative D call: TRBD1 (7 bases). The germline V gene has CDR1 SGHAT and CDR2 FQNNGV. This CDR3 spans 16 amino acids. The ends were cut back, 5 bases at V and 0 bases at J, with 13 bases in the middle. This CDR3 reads CASSPWRGPNTGELFF. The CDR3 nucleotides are TGTGCCAGCAGCCCATGGAGGGGGCCGAACACCGGGGAGCTGTTTTTT.